The 3 T cell receptor beta chains listed next were all sequenced from one sample in a study of patients and donors after allogeneic stem cell transplantation. MiXCR, run by TCRdb on the RT-PCR reads, gives a single entry per CDR3 protein. The table lists roughly 940,000 distinct CDR3 sequences, roughly 18% of them singletons, with 5% to 6.5% in the top ten. The sequenced sample consisted of blood, either unsorted or a sorted T cell fraction (not recorded which). Receptors were obtained from a human donor who was either an allogeneic HSCT recipient or a stem cell or donor lymphocyte infusion donor (not recorded which). It is not recorded whose cells these are; they may come from a transplant donor.

J is TRBJ2-2 and V is TRBV2; 8 bases match TRBD2. V lost 7 bases to trimming and J lost 1 base; unmatched junction nucleotides: 5. In germline, CDR1 is SNHLY, CDR2 FYNNEI. This CDR3 is built from 15 residues. The CDR3 DNA reads as TGTGCCAGCACGGTAGCGGGGAGGAACACCGGGGAGCTGTTTTTT. Protein: CASTVAGRNTGELFF.

J is TRBJ1-1 and V is TRBV3-1; D remains ambiguous. The V gene's germline CDR1 is LGHDT and CDR2 YNNKEL (reference sequence). V dropped 1 base and J dropped 6 bases, with 6 bases sitting between them. This CDR3 is built from 12 residues. The CDR3, as DNA: TGTGCCAGCAGCCAAGGGAGCTCTGAAGCTTTCTTT. As protein: CASSQGSSEAFF.

This clonotype has a single count. The chain recombines TRBV10-3 with TRBJ1-1; 9 nucleotides match TRBD1. Germline loops: CDR1 ENHRY, CDR2 SYGVKD. J gave up 3 bases and V 4 bases, and 0 bases lay outside the gene matches. The CDR3 covers 13 residues. The CDR3 loop is CAISGTGDTEAFF. In nucleotides, the CDR3 is TGTGCCATCAGTGGGACAGGGGACACTGAAGCTTTCTTT.